This T cell receptor beta chain appears in the sequencing data of a study of PD-1 blockade in classical Hodgkin lymphoma. This CDR3 is built from 13 residues. Germline V CDR1 and CDR2: SGHDT, YYEEEE. Trimming pared 4 bases from V and 6 bases from J, leaving 13 bases between. With no exception, relapse followed autologous stem cell transplantation in all patients, and brentuximab vedotin exposure varied. Profiling relied on immunoSEQ multiplex PCR, and the TCRdb table lists in-frame clones only, not all of them. The sample records 30,000 to 50,000 clones, 76% being singletons. The sample consisted of peripheral blood mononuclear cells (PBMCs), taken at baseline. The V and J genes are TRBV5-6 and TRBJ1-2; D might be TRBD1 (6 bases). The clonotype comes from a human donor with classical Hodgkin lymphoma. DNA for the CDR3: TGTGCCAGCAGCCGAGGGGGGGAGAATGGCTACACCTTC. Translating it yields CASSRGGENGYTF.